This T cell receptor (beta chain) was captured by sequencing in a study of CD8+ T cells in alopecia areata. The wider study: Patients remained on tofacitinib for 6 to 18 months and then went 6 months without it.

This CDR3 spans 15 amino acids. V dropped 2 bases and J dropped 5; count of bases not matched to a gene: 7. Germline CDR1 is SGHRS and CDR2 is YFSETQ. Sequencing templates came from extracted RNA that was reverse transcribed into cDNA. The protocol was immunoSEQ multiplex PCR, while the TCRdb copy is restricted to in-frame clones and leaves out a portion. Of 150,000 to 200,000 clones in the sample, less than 70% are singletons; the top ten hold approximately 14%. Treatment here: oral pan-JAK inhibitor, 5-10 mg twice daily. The rearrangement uses TRBV5-1 and TRBJ1-1; 9 bases map to TRBD1. The source was CD4+ T cells sorted from blood, collected at week 24, from a patient treated with tofacitinib. This sequence originates from a human donor with alopecia areata. The CDR3 loop reads CASSFHDRGRTEAFF. DNA for the CDR3: TGCGCCAGCAGCTTCCATGACAGGGGGAGGACTGAAGCTTTCTTT.